This T cell receptor (beta chain) was sequenced during a study of beta chain features in type 1 diabetes. All of the isolated RNA was reverse transcribed, so expressed TCRB transcripts were sequenced. For naive, central memory and regulatory T cell samples, reads averaged roughly 4 million. Sequenced by immunoSEQ multiplex PCR; TCRdb stores in-frame clones only, minus some. The repertoire holds under 900,000 clones, with about a sixth as singletons. In germline, CDR1 is SQVTM, CDR2 ANQGSEA. Trimming stripped 1 base from V and 7 bases from J, with 13 bases between. The CDR3 contains 13 residues. In this sample, this clone turned up a few times.

The rearrangement links TRBV29-1 to TRBJ1-2; the D gene is possibly TRBD1 (5 bases). Sequencing used naive CD4+ T cells from blood. The clonotype originates from a woman younger than 35 in good health. The CDR3 region has the DNA TGCAGCGTTGAAGCGCAGGGAAGGAGTGGCTACACCTTC. Residues: CSVEAQGRSGYTF.